A single sample is the source of the 15 T cell receptor beta chains below, sequenced in a study of cytomegalovirus exposure and HLA in healthy donors. PCR primers comprised 60 Vbeta and 13 Jbeta primers. Sequencing used immunoSEQ multiplex PCR; TCRdb keeps in-frame clones, though not all of them. Of roughly 290,000 clones in the sample, about 80% were seen once. Sequencing was carried out using PBMCs. Receptors originate from a girl between 2 and 10 years old in good health and CMV-seronegative.

This clone was recorded a few times. This chain uses TRBV4-1 with TRBJ2-7; 8 bases fit TRBD1. CDR1 and CDR2 from the germline V gene are MGHRA and YSYEKL. The CDR3 spans 16 residues. The J segment lost 4 bases and the V segment lost 5 bases, leaving 13 bases of the junction unmatched. CDR3 DNA: TGCGCCAGCAGCAGGGCCGCGACAGGGGTGGGTTACGAGCAGTACTTC. Translation: CASSRAATGVGYEQYF.

J is TRBJ1-2 and V is TRBV7-4; D may be TRBD1 (6 bases). CDR1 and CDR2 (germline): SGHVT, SQSDAQ. The CDR3 spans 19 residues. Trimming shortened V by 1 base and J by 2 bases, and 23 bases separated the two germline ends. The CDR3 DNA reads TGTGCCAGCAGCTTAGTCCTTTTCAGGGGAATTCTCAGGAACTATGGCTACACCTTC. Translating gives CASSLVLFRGILRNYGYTF.

V usage is TRBV6-1 and J usage is TRBJ1-5; D perhaps matches TRBD1 (6 bases). This CDR3 region has 13 residues. Germline V gives CDR1 MNHNS, CDR2 SASEGT. Trimming removed 11 bases at V and 0 bases at J, with 11 bases between. The CDR3 protein is CAGQQGSNQPQHF. CDR3 DNA sequence: TGTGCCGGACAACAGGGTAGCAATCAGCCCCAGCATTTT.

V usage is TRBV7-8 and J usage is TRBJ2-5; weak D call: TRBD1 (6 bases). The DNA end lines up better with TRBJ2-7; the J call may be wrong. CDR1 is SGHVS, CDR2 FQNEAQ, per germline. The CDR3 is 15 residues long. CDR3 bases: TGTGCCAGCAGCTTGGTCCTAGGGGGTCCCTACGAGCAGTACTTC. This encodes CASSLVLGGPYEQYF.

The CDR3 is CASSLVGVSYNEQFF. The CDR3 bases are TGTGCCAGCAGCTTAGTGGGAGTATCCTACAATGAGCAGTTCTTC. The chain recombines TRBV7-2 with TRBJ2-1; D may be TRBD2 (5 bases). Per the germline V gene, CDR1 is SGHTA and CDR2 is FQGNSA. This CDR3 has 15 residues. Trimming removed 1 base from V and 1 base from J, with 8 bases in between.

This chain joins TRBV9 and TRBJ2-1; 8 nucleotides match TRBD2. CDR1 and CDR2 from the germline V gene are SGDLS and YYNGEE. The CDR3 covers 12 residues. With V trimmed by 3 bases and J by 7 bases, 0 bases remained unmatched. The CDR3 loop reads CASSGLANEQFF. The CDR3 DNA reads as TGTGCCAGCAGCGGACTAGCGAATGAGCAGTTCTTC.

The V and J genes are TRBV6-5 and TRBJ2-7, with no clear D. Trimming shortened V by 6 bases and J by 4 bases, and 19 bases separated the two germline ends. The CDR3 runs to 15 residues. The germline gives CDR1 MNHEY, CDR2 SVGAGI. As DNA, the CDR3 is TGTGCCAGCAGGCCTAACAGTCGTCCTCTTTACGAGCAGTACTTC. It codes for CASRPNSRPLYEQYF.

The chain has TRBV7-2 and TRBJ2-3; D is perhaps TRBD2 (6 bases). This CDR3 contains 16 residues. Per the germline V gene, CDR1 is SGHTA and CDR2 is FQGNSA. V was cut by 1 base and J by 2 bases, with 13 bases left in between. Here the CDR3 DNA reads TGTGCCAGCAGCTTAGGGGCTAGCGCGCCCACAGATACGCAGTATTTT. Translation gives CASSLGASAPTDTQYF.

The chain recombines TRBV5-1 with TRBJ2-2; the match to TRBD1 covers 7 bases. The germline V gene has CDR1 SGHRS and CDR2 YFSETQ. The V and J ends lost 0 bases and 2 bases, in that order; junction bases with no gene match: 7. This CDR3 has 17 residues. The CDR3 region has the DNA TGCGCCAGCAGCTTGGCCATACACAGGGGAAACACCGGGGAGCTGTTTTTT. It translates to CASSLAIHRGNTGELFF.

This clone was observed once. The V call is TRBV6-5, the J call TRBJ1-2; the D gene is possibly TRBD1 (6 bases). CDR1 MNHEY and CDR2 SVGAGI come from the germline V gene. The CDR3 extends over 15 amino acids. V was cut by 0 bases and J by 2 bases, with 10 bases left in between. CDR3 protein: CASSYSAGGNYGYTF. Written as DNA, the CDR3 is TGTGCCAGCAGTTACTCAGCGGGGGGCAACTATGGCTACACCTTC.

CDR3 DNA sequence: TGTGCCAGCAGCTCAGCCCCGGGACAGGGGATAAGCACCTTC. This codes for CASSSAPGQGISTF. J is TRBJ1-2 and V is TRBV7-3; the match to TRBD1 covers 10 bases. The CDR3 runs 14 residues. Trimming removed 4 bases from V and 13 bases from J; junction bases left unmatched: 12. Germline CDR1 is SGHTA and CDR2 is FQGTGA.

V is TRBV5-6 and J is TRBJ2-1; 7 positions agree with TRBD1. The J segment lost 6 bases and the V segment lost 4 bases, leaving 10 bases of the junction unmatched. CDR3 size: 15 residues. Germline assignment: CDR1 SGHDT and CDR2 YYEEEE. The CDR3 sequence: CASSQPPYRGNEQFF. The CDR3 bases are TGTGCCAGCAGCCAACCTCCTTACAGGGGCAATGAGCAGTTCTTC.

The chain carries TRBV7-9 and TRBJ1-1, with a weak D call TRBD1 (5 bases). This CDR3 is 14 amino acids long. Germline assignment: CDR1 SEHNR and CDR2 FQNEAQ (reference sequence). Between the trimmed V and J ends, which lost 2 bases and 1 base, there was a span of 8 bases. The CDR3 sequence is CASSLWGGNTEAFF. The DNA of the CDR3 is TGTGCCAGCAGCTTATGGGGGGGGAACACTGAAGCTTTCTTT.

The J gene is TRBJ1-1, the V gene TRBV11-2; unclear D gene. CDR1 is SGHAT, CDR2 FQNNGV, per germline. V was pared by 3 bases and J by 4 bases, with 18 bases between. CDR3 size: 16 residues. CDR3 bases: TGTGCCAGCAGCTTGATCCAGGATAGGTTAGGCACTGAAGCTTTCTTT. As protein: CASSLIQDRLGTEAFF.

The chain joins TRBV7-9 to TRBJ1-4; D may be TRBD1 (5 bases). This CDR3 region has 15 residues. Trimming pared 5 bases from V and 4 bases from J, leaving 14 bases between. Germline CDR1 and CDR2: SEHNR and FQNEAQ (reference sequence). The DNA of the CDR3 is TGTGCCAGCAGCCTTCAGGGAGGGATTAATGAAAAACTGTTTTTT. This translates into CASSLQGGINEKLFF.